The 17 T cell receptor beta chains below come from one sample, sequenced in a study of T cells after yellow fever vaccination. Via MiXCR, TCRdb re-called the 5' RACE reads, giving one row per CDR3 protein. The sample records 40,000 to 50,000 distinct CDR3 sequences, roughly 7.1% being singletons. This sample comprised CD8+ T cells not binding an NS4B(214-222) dextramer, sorted from PBMCs, obtained 45 days after the yellow fever booster vaccination. The receptors were gathered from a man aged 25 to 40 who received the YFV17D yellow fever vaccine.

This clonotype has only a few counts. V and J are TRBV14 and TRBJ2-7, with a possible D match to TRBD2 (5 bases). In germline, CDR1 is SGHDN, CDR2 FVKESK. The CDR3 is 16 residues long. Trimming took off 3 bases at V and 0 bases at J, with 15 bases between the two ends. CDR3 sequence (DNA): TGTGCCAGCAGCCATCTCCCAGGACTTACCTCCTACGAGCAGTACTTC. Protein sequence: CASSHLPGLTSYEQYF.

The genes are TRBV29-1 and TRBJ2-7; D remains ambiguous. CDR3 length: 11 residues. Germline CDR1 SQVTM, CDR2 ANQGSEA. The V gene lost 7 bases and the J gene lost 1 base, with 8 bases spanning the gap. This CDR3 reads CSARSSYEQYF. CDR3 nucleotides: TGCAGCGCGAGATCTTCCTACGAGCAGTACTTC.

This clonotype was seen at least ten times. This sequence joins TRBV27 and TRBJ2-5; 7 bases align to TRBD1. The CDR3 consists of 14 residues. With V trimmed by 2 bases and J by 5 bases, 5 bases remained unmatched. The germline V gene encodes CDR1 MNHEY and CDR2 SMNVEV (reference sequence). CDR3 DNA: TGTGCCAGCAGTTTAGAGGGGGCTTGGGAGACCCAGTACTTC. Protein sequence: CASSLEGAWETQYF.

This rearrangement joins TRBV6-2 or TRBV6-3 to TRBJ2-1; D is tentatively TRBD1 or TRBD2 (8 bases each). Trimming left V 5 bases short and J 0 bases short, with 35 bases between. CDR3 length: 23 residues. In germline, CDR1 is MNHEY, CDR2 SVGEGT. The CDR3 protein is CASSPLWTGSRGRHQSSYNEQFF. CDR3 in DNA: TGTGCCAGCAGTCCCCTCTGGACAGGGAGTCGCGGGAGGCACCAGAGCTCCTACAATGAGCAGTTCTTC.

This clonotype was observed many times. The V call is TRBV27, the J call TRBJ2-7, with TRBD1 as a possible D gene (6 bases). CDR3 length equals 15 residues. The V and J ends lost 2 bases and 0 bases respectively, with 11 bases between them. CDR1 is MNHEY and CDR2 is SMNVEV in the germline V gene (reference sequence). CDR3 in amino acids: CASSLRGWGSYEQYF. As DNA, the CDR3 is TGTGCCAGCAGTTTAAGGGGGTGGGGCTCCTACGAGCAGTACTTC.

This clonotype was found many times. CDR3 region: CASSYSSGFPPLYEQYF. The CDR3, as DNA: TGTGCCAGCAGTTACTCGTCGGGTTTTCCTCCTCTTTACGAGCAGTACTTC. The chain employs TRBV6-5 and TRBJ2-7; D unresolved. The CDR3 is made up of 17 amino acids. The V and J ends lost 0 bases and 4 bases respectively, with 19 bases between them. Germline CDR1 is MNHEY and CDR2 is SVGAGI.

In this sample, this clonotype turned up many times. The chain is built from TRBV28 and TRBJ2-4; 10 bases are shared with TRBD1. CDR1 and CDR2 from the germline V gene are MDHEN and SYDVKM. The CDR3 is 19 amino acids. Germline trimming cut 3 bases from V and 0 bases from J; bases unmatched to any gene: 11. CDR3 in DNA: TGTGCCAGCAGTTTGGAGGGACAGGGGAGCGGATTAGCCAAAAACATTCAGTACTTC. Residues: CASSLEGQGSGLAKNIQYF. The full variable domain, in which reference TRBV28 and TRBJ2-4 provide the parts outside the CDR3, is DVKVTQSSRYLVKRTGEKVFLECVQDMDHENMFWYRQDPGLGLRLIYFSYDVKMKEKGDIPEGYSVSREKKERFSLILESASTNQTSMYLCASSLEGQGSGLAKNIQYFGAGTRLSVL.

This clonotype came up many times. The chain recombines TRBV28 with TRBJ2-3; 10 bases map to TRBD2. CDR3 length: 16 amino acids. Trimming removed 3 bases from V and 6 bases from J; junction bases left unmatched: 9. CDR1 is MDHEN, CDR2 SYDVKM, per germline. CDR3 sequence (DNA): TGTGCCAGCAGTTTGGACACCGGGACTAGCGATGATACGCAGTATTTT. Protein sequence: CASSLDTGTSDDTQYF.

This clonotype was detected many times. This rearrangement joins TRBV19 to TRBJ2-3; no reliable D call. With 0 bases removed from V and 2 bases from J, the gap between germline ends came to 9 bases. This CDR3 comprises 15 residues. From germline, CDR1 is LNHDA and CDR2 SQIVND (reference sequence). CDR3 in amino acids: CASSIDLVLTDTQYF. The DNA of the CDR3 is TGTGCCAGTAGTATAGATCTTGTCCTCACAGATACGCAGTATTTT.

Ten or more counts support this clonotype. The rearrangement uses TRBV27 and TRBJ2-7; no clear D. Trimming removed 7 bases at V and 3 bases at J, with 16 bases between. This CDR3 contains 14 residues. The V gene's germline CDR1 is MNHEY and CDR2 SMNVEV (reference sequence). The CDR3 region is CASMRDPADYEQYF. In nucleotides, the CDR3 is TGTGCCAGCATGCGTGACCCGGCGGACTACGAGCAGTACTTC.

This clonotype was seen repeatedly, ten times or more. This chain joins TRBV12-3 or TRBV12-4 and TRBJ2-2, with 8 bases identical to TRBD2. Trimming removed 8 bases from V and 7 bases from J; junction bases left unmatched: 9. The CDR3 is 14 amino acids. The CDR3 reads CASGGGHTGGELFF. The CDR3, as DNA: TGTGCCAGCGGCGGGGGGCATACAGGCGGGGAGCTGTTTTTT.

This clonotype came up many times. The chain is built from TRBV7-3 and TRBJ2-3; 10 nucleotides line up with TRBD1. The V gene end was trimmed by 4 bases and the J gene end by 5 bases; junction bases not matched to a gene: 9. Germline lookup yields CDR1 SGHTA and CDR2 FQGTGA. The CDR3 consists of 16 residues. The CDR3: CASSSTGTGDGDTQYF. Here the CDR3 DNA reads TGTGCCAGCAGCTCAACCGGGACAGGGGATGGAGATACGCAGTATTTT.

A word on this clonotype: Given a much more abundant clone one base away, this may be a read error. CDR3 sequence: CASSRGGFHQPQHF. The CDR3 region has the DNA TGTGCCAGCAGCAGAGGGGGTTTCCATCAGCCCCAGCATTTT. The J gene is TRBJ1-5, the V gene TRBV7-6; weak D call: TRBD1 (6 bases). Germline V gene data show CDR1 as SGHVS and CDR2 as FNYEAQ. The length of the CDR3 is 14 residues. V shed 5 bases and J shed 5 bases, with 13 bases lying between them. Variable domain in full (rest from reference TRBV7-6 and TRBJ1-5): GAGVSQSPRYKVTKRGQDVALRCDPISGHVSLYWYRQALGQGPEFLTYFNYEAQQDKSGLPNDRFSAERPEGSISTLTIQRTEQRDSAMYRCASSRGGFHQPQHFGDGTRLSIL.

This clonotype has only a few counts. The genes are TRBV25-1 and TRBJ1-3; a weak D match, TRBD1 (5 bases). V dropped 5 bases and J dropped 4 bases, with 18 bases sitting between them. The CDR3 runs 16 residues. The germline V gene encodes CDR1 MGHDK and CDR2 SYGVNS. CDR3 nucleotide sequence: TGTGCCAGCAGTCCCCCCGGGGCCTCGACAGGAAACACCATATATTTT. This gives the protein CASSPPGASTGNTIYF.

This clonotype was detected many times. This chain joins TRBV7-6 and TRBJ2-1, with TRBD2 matching 9 bases. The CDR3 runs 16 residues. Unmatched junction bases numbered 13, after V lost 7 bases and J lost 6 bases. Germline lookup yields CDR1 SGHVS and CDR2 FNYEAQ. The CDR3: CASTIRGREGPNEQFF. CDR3 DNA sequence: TGTGCCAGCACCATTAGGGGGCGGGAGGGCCCCAATGAGCAGTTCTTC.

This clonotype was recorded a few times. This chain joins TRBV18 and TRBJ2-5; weak D call: TRBD1 (5 bases). In germline, CDR1 is KGHSH, CDR2 LQKENI. CDR3 size: 17 residues. The V end lost 3 bases, the J end lost 5 bases, and 22 bases lay between the germline ends. The CDR3 DNA reads TGTGCCAGCTCACCTGTAGTGGGGCAGGACCCCGGGGAGACCCAGTACTTC. Translating gives CASSPVVGQDPGETQYF.

This clonotype was detected many times. V and J are TRBV29-1 and TRBJ2-7; TRBD2 agrees at 9 bases. The trim removed 0 bases at V and 3 bases at J, leaving 6 bases unmatched. Germline loops: CDR1 SQVTM, CDR2 ANQGSEA. The length of the CDR3 is 15 residues. This chain's CDR3 is CSVEDPMTSGYEQYF. The CDR3 DNA is TGCAGCGTTGAAGATCCTATGACTAGCGGCTACGAGCAGTACTTC.